This T cell receptor beta chain was found in a study of blood T cell repertoires in COVID-19. About the study: The United States, Italy and Spain provided the acute and convalescent COVID-19 samples.

Per the study methods: For nucleated cells, counts were estimated from reference gene primer amplification. Repertoires were generated with immunoSEQ multiplex PCR, while TCRdb's copy carries only in-frame clones and drops some. V, J and clone size are taken as reported in that table, and D and trimming were inferred from the DNA itself. Of about 200,000 clones listed, just under 85% are singletons. The V end lost 4 bases, the J end lost 5 bases, and 20 bases lay between the germline ends. This CDR3 spans 17 amino acids. Germline V gives CDR1 LNHDA, CDR2 SQIVND (reference sequence). The chain links TRBV19 to TRBJ2-2; D is perhaps TRBD1 (6 bases). The sequenced sample consisted of peripheral blood. This sequence originates from a woman aged 70-85 years with active or convalescent COVID-19. Written as DNA, the CDR3 is TGTGCCAGTAGTACCTTACAGGGTCCCTGGGGGACCGGGGAGCTGTTTTTT. This translates into CASSTLQGPWGTGELFF.